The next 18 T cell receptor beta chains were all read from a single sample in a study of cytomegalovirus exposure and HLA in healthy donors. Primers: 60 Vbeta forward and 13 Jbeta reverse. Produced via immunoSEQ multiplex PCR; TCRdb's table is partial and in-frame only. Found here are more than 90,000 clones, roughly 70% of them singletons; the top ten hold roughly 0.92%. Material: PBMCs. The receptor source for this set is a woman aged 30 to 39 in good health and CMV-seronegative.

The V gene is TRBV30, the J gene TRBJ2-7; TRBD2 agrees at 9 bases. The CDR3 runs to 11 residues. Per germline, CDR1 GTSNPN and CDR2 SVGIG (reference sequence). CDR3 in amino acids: CGGDLAGEQYF. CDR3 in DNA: TGTGGCGGGGACCTAGCGGGGGAGCAGTACTTC.

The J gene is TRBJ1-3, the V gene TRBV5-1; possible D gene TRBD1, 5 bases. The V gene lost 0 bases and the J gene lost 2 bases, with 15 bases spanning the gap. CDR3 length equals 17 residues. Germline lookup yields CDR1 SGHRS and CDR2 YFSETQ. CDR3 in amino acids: CASSLGPFGGAGNTIYF. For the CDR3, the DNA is TGCGCCAGCAGCTTGGGACCTTTTGGAGGGGCTGGAAACACCATATATTTT.

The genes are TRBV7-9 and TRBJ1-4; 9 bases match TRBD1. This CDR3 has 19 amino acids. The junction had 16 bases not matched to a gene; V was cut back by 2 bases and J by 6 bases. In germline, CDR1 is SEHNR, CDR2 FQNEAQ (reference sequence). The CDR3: CASSLRGNLQGAIDEKLFF. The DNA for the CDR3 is TGTGCCAGCAGCTTAAGGGGGAACTTACAGGGGGCAATCGATGAAAAACTGTTTTTT.

The CDR3 region has the DNA TGTGCCAGCAGCCCGGTCGTGCAGGGCTCTGGCAATCAGCCCCAGCATTTT. It is translated as CASSPVVQGSGNQPQHF. The V and J genes are TRBV4-2 and TRBJ1-5; D possibly corresponds to TRBD1 (5 bases). The CDR3 contains 17 residues. Germline V gives CDR1 LGHNA, CDR2 YNFKEQ. The V end lost 4 bases, the J end lost 2 bases, and 18 bases lay between the germline ends.

The CDR3 reads CASSADRTEAFF. CDR3 bases: TGTGCCAGCTCTGCCGACAGGACTGAAGCTTTCTTT. This sequence joins TRBV18 and TRBJ1-1; TRBD1 is a possible D gene (6 bases). Between the trimmed V and J ends, which lost 6 bases and 5 bases, there was a span of 10 bases. CDR1 is KGHSH and CDR2 is LQKENI in the germline V gene. This CDR3 has 12 amino acids. Full variable domain (outside the CDR3, taken from reference TRBV18 and TRBJ1-1): NAGVMQNPRHLVRRRGQEARLRCSPMKGHSHVYWYRQLPEEGLKFMVYLQKENIIDESGMPKERFSAEFPKEGPSILRIQQVVRGDSAAYFCASSADRTEAFFGQGTRLTVV.

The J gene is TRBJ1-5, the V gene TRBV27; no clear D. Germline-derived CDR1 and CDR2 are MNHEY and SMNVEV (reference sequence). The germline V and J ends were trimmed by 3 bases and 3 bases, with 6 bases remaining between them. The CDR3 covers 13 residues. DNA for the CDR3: TGTGCCAGCAGTTTGTGGCCCAATCAGCCCCAGCATTTT. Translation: CASSLWPNQPQHF.

The CDR3 region is CASSQERTGLNTEAFF. The CDR3 nucleotides are TGCGCCAGCAGCCAAGAGAGAACGGGGTTGAACACTGAAGCTTTCTTT. This chain connects TRBV4-3 to TRBJ1-1; no firm D call. The CDR3 has 16 amino acids. The ends were cut back, 0 bases at V and 0 bases at J, with 11 bases in the middle. Germline CDR1 and CDR2: LGHNA and YSLEER.

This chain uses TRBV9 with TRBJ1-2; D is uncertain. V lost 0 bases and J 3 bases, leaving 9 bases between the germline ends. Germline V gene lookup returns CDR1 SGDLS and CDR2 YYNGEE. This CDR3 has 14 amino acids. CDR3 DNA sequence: TGTGCCAGCAGCGTAGACGGAGTAGACTATGGCTACACCTTC. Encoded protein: CASSVDGVDYGYTF.

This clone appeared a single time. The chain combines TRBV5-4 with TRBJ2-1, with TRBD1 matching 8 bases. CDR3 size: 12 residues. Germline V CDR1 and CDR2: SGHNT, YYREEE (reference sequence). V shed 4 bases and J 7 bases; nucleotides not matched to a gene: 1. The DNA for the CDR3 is TGTGCCAGCAGCCAGGGGGCAAATGAGCAGTTCTTC. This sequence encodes CASSQGANEQFF.

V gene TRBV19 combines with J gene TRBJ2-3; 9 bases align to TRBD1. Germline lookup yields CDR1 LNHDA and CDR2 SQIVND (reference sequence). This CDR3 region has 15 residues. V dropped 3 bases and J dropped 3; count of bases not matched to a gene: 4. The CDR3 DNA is TGTGCCAGTAGTATGACAGGGGGAAGGACAGATACGCAGTATTTT. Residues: CASSMTGGRTDTQYF.

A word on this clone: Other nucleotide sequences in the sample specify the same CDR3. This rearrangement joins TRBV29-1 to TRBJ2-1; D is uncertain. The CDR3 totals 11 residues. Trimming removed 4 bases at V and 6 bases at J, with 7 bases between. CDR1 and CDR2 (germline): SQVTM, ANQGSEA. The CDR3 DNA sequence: TGCAGCGTTGGGAGTGGCAATGAGCAGTTCTTC. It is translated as CSVGSGNEQFF.

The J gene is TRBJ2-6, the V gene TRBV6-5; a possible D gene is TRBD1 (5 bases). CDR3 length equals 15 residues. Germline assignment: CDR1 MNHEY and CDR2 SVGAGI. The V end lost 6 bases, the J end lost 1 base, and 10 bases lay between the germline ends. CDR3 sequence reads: CASSSQGSGANVLTF. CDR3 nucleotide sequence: TGTGCCAGCAGCAGCCAGGGATCTGGGGCCAACGTCCTGACTTTC.

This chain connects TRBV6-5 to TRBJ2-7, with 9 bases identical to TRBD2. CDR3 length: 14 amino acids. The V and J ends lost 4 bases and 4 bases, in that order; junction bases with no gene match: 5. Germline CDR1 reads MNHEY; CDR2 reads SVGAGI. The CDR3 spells CASSSLTSGYEQYF. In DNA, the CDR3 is TGTGCCAGCAGTTCCCTGACTAGCGGATACGAGCAGTACTTC.

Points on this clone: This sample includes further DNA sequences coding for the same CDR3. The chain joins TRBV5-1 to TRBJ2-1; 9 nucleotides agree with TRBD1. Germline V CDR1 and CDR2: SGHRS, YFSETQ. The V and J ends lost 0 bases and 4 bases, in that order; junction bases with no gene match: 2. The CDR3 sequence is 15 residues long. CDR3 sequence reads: CASSLAGTGYNEQFF. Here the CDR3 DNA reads TGCGCCAGCAGCTTGGCCGGGACAGGGTACAATGAGCAGTTCTTC.

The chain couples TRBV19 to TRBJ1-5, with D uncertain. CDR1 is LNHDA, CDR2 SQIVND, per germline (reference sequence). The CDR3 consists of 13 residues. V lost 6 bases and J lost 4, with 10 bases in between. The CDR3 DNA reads TGTGCCAGTAGCCAGGCTGATAATCAGCCCCAGCATTTT. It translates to CASSQADNQPQHF.

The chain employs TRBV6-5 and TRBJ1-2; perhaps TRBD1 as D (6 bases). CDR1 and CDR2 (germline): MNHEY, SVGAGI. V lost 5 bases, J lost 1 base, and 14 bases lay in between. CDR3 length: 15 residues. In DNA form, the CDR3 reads TGTGCCAGCAGTGGACCCAAACAGGGTAACTATGGCTACACCTTC. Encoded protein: CASSGPKQGNYGYTF.

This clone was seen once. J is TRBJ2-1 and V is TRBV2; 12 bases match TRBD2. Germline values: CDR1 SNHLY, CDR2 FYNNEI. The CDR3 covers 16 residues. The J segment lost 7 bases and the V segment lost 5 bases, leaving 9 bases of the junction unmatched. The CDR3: CASSSPASGGVNEQFF. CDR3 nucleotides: TGTGCCAGCAGTTCCCCGGCTAGCGGGGGGGTGAATGAGCAGTTCTTC.

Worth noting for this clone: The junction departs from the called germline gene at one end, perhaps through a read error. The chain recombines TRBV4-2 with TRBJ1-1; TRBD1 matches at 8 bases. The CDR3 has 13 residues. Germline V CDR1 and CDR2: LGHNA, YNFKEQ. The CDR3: CASSQDRGARTGF. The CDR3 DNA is TGTGCCAGCAGCCAAGATCGGGGGGCTAGGACAGGGTTT.